This T cell receptor beta chain was profiled in a study of radiation and T cells in renal cell carcinoma. Notes on this clone: Its antigen is not identified.

Generated by immunoSEQ multiplex PCR, the TCRdb table keeps only in-frame clones and is missing some. The repertoire holds over 120,000 clones, with approximately 91% as singletons. General study points: Pretreatment tumor biopsies were lacking, so baseline clonotypes are unknown.

Trimming removed 5 bases at V and 6 bases at J, with 11 bases between. Germline values: CDR1 SEHNR, CDR2 FQNEAQ (reference sequence). The CDR3 spans 12 residues. Time point described: baseline pretreatment blood. As for treatment: 15 Gy SBRT to primary tumor, nephrectomy 4 weeks later. The specimen comprised blood, sampled from a patient whose treatment included radiotherapy and nephrectomy. The TCR comes from a woman in her 50s with renal cell carcinoma. The chain combines TRBV7-9 with TRBJ2-7; D tentatively fits TRBD1 or TRBD2 (5 bases each). The CDR3 nucleotides are TGTGCCAGCAGCCCACAGAGGGGCGAGCAGTACTTC. It translates to CASSPQRGEQYF.